Each of the 19 T cell receptor beta chains below was sequenced from the same sample in a study of radiotherapy plus CTLA-4 blockade in lung cancer. Profiling relied on immunoSEQ multiplex PCR, and the TCRdb table lists in-frame clones only, not all of them. Of about 120,000 clones listed, 85% to 90% were seen once; the top ten hold roughly 7%. The source was peripheral blood, collected from a patient treated with radiotherapy plus ipilimumab. All receptors derive from a human donor with non-small cell lung cancer that progressed on radiotherapy plus ipilimumab.

V and J are TRBV30 and TRBJ1-1, with TRBD1 identical over 7 bases. Germline values: CDR1 GTSNPN, CDR2 SVGIG (reference sequence). This CDR3 has 12 amino acids. The J segment lost 5 bases and the V segment lost 5 bases, leaving 5 bases of the junction unmatched. The DNA of the CDR3 is TGTGCCTGGGACAGGGTTACTACTGAAGCTTTCTTT. Translating it yields CAWDRVTTEAFF.

V usage is TRBV12-5 and J usage is TRBJ2-7; D is unresolved. Germline CDR1 and CDR2: LGHNT and FRNRAP. The CDR3 has 14 amino acids. V shed 2 bases and J shed 1 base, with 9 bases lying between them. The CDR3, as DNA: TGTGCTAGTGGTTTGTTCCGCAGTTCCTACGAGCAGTACTTC. It codes for CASGLFRSSYEQYF. Full variable domain (rest looked up from reference TRBV12-5 and TRBJ2-7): DARVTQTPRHKVTEMGQEVTMRCQPILGHNTVFWYRQTMMQGLELLAYFRNRAPLDDSGMPKDRFSAEMPDATLATLKIQPSEPRDSAVYFCASGLFRSSYEQYFGPGTRLTVT.

V and J are TRBV11-2 and TRBJ1-2, with 8 bases matching TRBD1. This CDR3 has 14 amino acids. V gave up 6 bases and J gave up 4 bases; unmatched junction bases: 7. Germline V gene lookup returns CDR1 SGHAT and CDR2 FQNNGV. DNA for the CDR3: TGTGCCAGCAGTCCGACAGGGGCCCCCTATGGCTACACCTTC. It codes for CASSPTGAPYGYTF.

The J gene is TRBJ1-5, the V gene TRBV25-1, with TRBD1 as a possible D gene (5 bases). This CDR3 is 12 amino acids long. Germline CDR1 reads MGHDK; CDR2 reads SYGVNS. Trimming removed 6 bases at V and 2 bases at J, with 5 bases between. The CDR3 here is CASRGGNQPQHF. The CDR3 coding sequence is TGTGCCAGCAGGGGGGGCAATCAGCCCCAGCATTTT.

V is TRBV2 and J is TRBJ2-3; D uncertain. CDR1 is SNHLY and CDR2 is FYNNEI in the germline V gene. V was cut by 5 bases and J by 2 bases, with 8 bases left in between. The CDR3 runs to 13 residues. Written as DNA, the CDR3 is TGTGCCAGCAGTAGCTGGCTCACAGATACGCAGTATTTT. The encoded protein is CASSSWLTDTQYF.

This chain joins TRBV10-3 and TRBJ2-7; 12 bases line up with TRBD2. The CDR3 spans 12 residues. Trimming took 9 bases from V and 6 from J; bases not matched to a gene: 3. The germline gives CDR1 ENHRY, CDR2 SYGVKD. This CDR3 reads CAMRTSGAEQYF. The DNA for the CDR3 is TGTGCCATGCGGACTAGCGGGGCCGAGCAGTACTTC.

The chain recombines TRBV30 with TRBJ1-5; maybe TRBD1 (5 bases). Germline loops: CDR1 GTSNPN, CDR2 SVGIG (reference sequence). CDR3 length equals 13 residues. The V end lost 0 bases, the J end lost 6 bases, and 9 bases lay between the germline ends. The chain's CDR3 is CAWSVLGGQPQHF. The CDR3 coding sequence is TGTGCCTGGAGTGTACTCGGGGGTCAGCCCCAGCATTTT. The variable domain in full, completed from reference TRBV30 and TRBJ1-5, reads SQTIHQWPATLVQPVGSPLSLECTVEGTSNPNLYWYRQAAGRGLQLLFYSVGIGQISSEVPQNLSASRPQDRQFILSSKKLLLSDSGFYLCAWSVLGGQPQHFGDGTRLSIL.

The chain couples TRBV18 to TRBJ1-4; tentative D call: TRBD1 (5 bases). This CDR3 has 15 residues. Germline CDR1 reads KGHSH; CDR2 reads LQKENI. V lost 0 bases and J lost 7, with 12 bases in between. The CDR3 region is CASSPPNPTGEKLFF. CDR3 sequence (DNA): TGTGCCAGCTCACCACCGAATCCAACAGGTGAAAAACTGTTTTTT.

The V call is TRBV11-3, the J call TRBJ2-7, with 11 bases lining up with TRBD2. The germline V gene has CDR1 SGHNT and CDR2 YENEEA. This CDR3 region has 16 residues. Trimming cost V 1 base and J 3 bases; bases outside gene matches: 5. This CDR3 reads CASSLGGTSGYYEQYF. For the CDR3, the DNA is TGTGCCAGCAGCTTAGGAGGGACTAGCGGATACTACGAGCAGTACTTC. Using reference TRBV11-3 and TRBJ2-7 for the parts outside the CDR3, the full variable domain is EAGVVQSPRYKIIEKKQPVAFWCNPISGHNTLYWYLQNLGQGPELLIRYENEEAVDDSQLPKDRFSAERLKGVDSTLKIQPAELGDSAVYLCASSLGGTSGYYEQYFGPGTRLTVT.

The chain is built from TRBV11-2 and TRBJ2-2; possible D gene TRBD2, 6 bases. Germline lookup yields CDR1 SGHAT and CDR2 FQNNGV. The CDR3 sequence is 17 residues long. V gave up 3 bases and J gave up 7 bases, with 21 bases separating them. CDR3 loop: CASSFGTFSMGGGELFF. CDR3 nucleotides: TGTGCCAGCAGCTTTGGGACCTTCAGCATGGGGGGCGGGGAGCTGTTTTTT. Drawing the rest from reference TRBV11-2 and TRBJ2-2, the complete variable domain is EAGVAQSPRYKIIEKRQSVAFWCNPISGHATLYWYQQILGQGPKLLIQFQNNGVVDDSQLPKDRFSAERLKGVDSTLKIQPAKLEDSAVYLCASSFGTFSMGGGELFFGEGSRLTVL.

This chain connects TRBV4-1 to TRBJ2-2; tentatively, D is TRBD1 (6 bases). This CDR3 has 18 residues. The germline CDR1 and CDR2 sequences are MGHRA and YSYEKL. V shed 2 bases and J shed 4 bases, with 20 bases lying between them. The CDR3: CASSQNFARGVGTGELFF. Here the CDR3 DNA reads TGCGCCAGCAGCCAAAATTTCGCCAGGGGTGTAGGCACCGGGGAGCTGTTTTTT.

This clone was observed once. The V and J genes are TRBV10-1 and TRBJ2-1; 7 nucleotides line up with TRBD2. V gave up 3 bases and J gave up 7 bases; unmatched junction bases: 12. CDR1 WNHNN and CDR2 SYGVQD come from the germline V gene (reference sequence). The CDR3 spans 16 residues. For the CDR3, the DNA is TGCGCCAGCAGTGAAATAGCGGCGGGAGCGGGTAATGAGCAGTTCTTC. The encoded protein is CASSEIAAGAGNEQFF.

V usage is TRBV2 and J usage is TRBJ1-2; no firm D call. Trimming took 5 bases from V and 3 from J, leaving 19 bases between them. The germline CDR1 and CDR2 sequences are SNHLY and FYNNEI. There are 16 residues in the CDR3. The CDR3, as DNA: TGTGCCAGCAGTCCCGCCCAGTCCACGAGGGACTATGGCTACACCTTC. Its protein is CASSPAQSTRDYGYTF.

This clone was counted between two and nine times. This chain connects TRBV7-6 to TRBJ2-7, with D tentatively TRBD2 (6 bases). The CDR3 sequence is 16 residues long. Trimming shortened V by 1 base and J by 5 bases, and 18 bases separated the two germline ends. Per the germline V gene, CDR1 is SGHVS and CDR2 is FNYEAQ. CDR3 sequence reads: CASSLGIAERGDEQYF. CDR3 in DNA: TGTGCCAGCAGCTTAGGCATAGCGGAGAGGGGCGACGAGCAGTACTTC. Full variable domain (rest looked up from reference TRBV7-6 and TRBJ2-7): GAGVSQSPRYKVTKRGQDVALRCDPISGHVSLYWYRQALGQGPEFLTYFNYEAQQDKSGLPNDRFSAERPEGSISTLTIQRTEQRDSAMYRCASSLGIAERGDEQYFGPGTRLTVT.

This chain connects TRBV19 to TRBJ2-1; the D gene is possibly TRBD1 (5 bases). The CDR3 is made up of 15 amino acids. V was shortened by 7 bases and J by 7 bases, with 20 bases between the two germline ends. Germline values: CDR1 LNHDA, CDR2 SQIVND (reference sequence). In DNA form, the CDR3 reads TGTGCCAGTACCAAAGAAGGACAAATTGGGAATGAGCAGTTCTTC. It yields the protein CASTKEGQIGNEQFF. Supplemented by reference TRBV19 and TRBJ2-1, the full variable domain reads DGGITQSPKYLFRKEGQNVTLSCEQNLNHDAMYWYRQDPGQGLRLIYYSQIVNDFQKGDIAEGYSVSREKKESFPLTVTSAQKNPTAFYLCASTKEGQIGNEQFFGPGTRLTVL.

This sequence joins TRBV5-4 and TRBJ2-2, with D maybe TRBD1 (6 bases). V was cut by 4 bases and J by 7 bases, with 14 bases left in between. Per germline, CDR1 SGHNT and CDR2 YYREEE (reference sequence). The CDR3 totals 14 residues. The CDR3 is CASSPKTGSGELFF. The CDR3 DNA follows: TGTGCCAGCAGCCCAAAGACAGGTAGCGGGGAGCTGTTTTTT.

The genes are TRBV11-3 and TRBJ2-2; 10 nucleotides agree with TRBD1. The junction had 15 bases not matched to a gene; V was cut back by 5 bases and J by 0 bases. The germline gives CDR1 SGHNT, CDR2 YENEEA. This CDR3 has 20 amino acids. The CDR3 here is CASSRRGTGDPRSNTGELFF. In DNA form, the CDR3 reads TGTGCCAGCAGCCGTCGCGGGACAGGGGACCCGCGGTCGAACACCGGGGAGCTGTTTTTT.

The V call is TRBV5-8, the J call TRBJ1-3; D might be TRBD1 (6 bases). V was cut by 2 bases and J by 2 bases, with 11 bases left in between. The CDR3 contains 15 residues. CDR1 is SGHTS and CDR2 is YDEGEE in the germline V gene. The CDR3 nucleotides are TGTGCCAGCAGCTTCAGGGGAGGGACTGGAAACACCATATATTTT. Protein: CASSFRGGTGNTIYF.

The chain carries TRBV13 and TRBJ2-7, with D uncertain. The V end was cut by 1 base, the J end by 0 bases, with 10 bases between. This CDR3 is built from 15 residues. The germline CDR1 and CDR2 sequences are PRHDT and FYEKMQ (reference sequence). The CDR3 DNA reads as TGTGCCAGCAGCTTAGCGGTCAGGAGCTCCTACGAGCAGTACTTC. It codes for CASSLAVRSSYEQYF.